Listed below are T cell receptor beta chains from one sample, sequenced in a study of OX40 agonist ivuxolimab in advanced cancers. Sequencing was performed with immunoSEQ multiplex PCR; in TCRdb, only in-frame clones are kept and a portion is missing. Of some 74,000 clones listed, roughly 88% are singletons. The sequencing here drew on CD4+ or CD8+ T cells sorted from blood, taken in a trial of the OX40 agonist ivuxolimab. These receptor sequences come from an adult with an advanced solid tumor such as melanoma, head and neck, liver or kidney cancer. The conserved cysteine and the conserved F or W are not part of the CDR3 here. Each record gives: J gene, V gene, D gene, CDR3 protein. The D gene is left open where the match is weak.

j_call: TRBJ1-2
v_call: TRBV28
d_call: .
cdr3_aa: ASSASRVYGYT

j_call: TRBJ1-2
v_call: TRBV5-5
d_call: TRBD1
cdr3_aa: ASRRTGNYGYT

j_call: TRBJ1-1
v_call: TRBV19
d_call: TRBD1
cdr3_aa: ASSIRDRATEAF

j_call: TRBJ2-5
v_call: TRBV28
d_call: .
cdr3_aa: ASSDRRETQY

j_call: TRBJ2-5
v_call: TRBV29-1
d_call: TRBD2
cdr3_aa: SSYGGEEETQY

j_call: TRBJ1-4
v_call: TRBV28
d_call: TRBD1
cdr3_aa: ASSLQGANEKLF

j_call: TRBJ1-6
v_call: TRBV7-9
d_call: TRBD1
cdr3_aa: ASSRRTGPNSPLH

j_call: TRBJ2-3
v_call: TRBV6-5
d_call: .
cdr3_aa: ASRLEGARTDTQY

j_call: TRBJ2-7
v_call: TRBV6-1
d_call: TRBD2
cdr3_aa: ASSERLAGGQGEQY

j_call: TRBJ1-6
v_call: TRBV7-2
d_call: TRBD1
cdr3_aa: ASSLLKGANSPLH

j_call: TRBJ2-3
v_call: TRBV6-1
d_call: TRBD1
cdr3_aa: ASSTGERTDTQY

j_call: TRBJ2-3
v_call: TRBV5-5
d_call: .
cdr3_aa: ASSLEGTPTDTQY

j_call: TRBJ1-1
v_call: TRBV7-2
d_call: .
cdr3_aa: ASTSMNTEAF

j_call: TRBJ2-7
v_call: TRBV30
d_call: TRBD1
cdr3_aa: AWSGDGQGYEQY

j_call: TRBJ1-2
v_call: TRBV19
d_call: TRBD1
cdr3_aa: ASSRQGFYGYT

j_call: TRBJ2-3
v_call: TRBV20-1
d_call: .
cdr3_aa: SISTDTQY

j_call: TRBJ1-6
v_call: TRBV6-1
d_call: .
cdr3_aa: ASSAVAYSPLH

j_call: TRBJ1-4
v_call: TRBV28
d_call: TRBD1
cdr3_aa: ATSGTGIEKLF

j_call: TRBJ2-7
v_call: TRBV6-6
d_call: .
cdr3_aa: ASSYSRHEQY

j_call: TRBJ1-4
v_call: TRBV6-1
d_call: .
cdr3_aa: ASSVTGPYEKLF

j_call: TRBJ2-5
v_call: TRBV15
d_call: TRBD1
cdr3_aa: ATSRTTGGGWETQY

j_call: TRBJ1-6
v_call: TRBV14
d_call: .
cdr3_aa: ASSQVRERSSYNSPLH

j_call: TRBJ2-3
v_call: TRBV9
d_call: .
cdr3_aa: ASSPTQLTDTQY

j_call: TRBJ1-4
v_call: TRBV6-1
d_call: .
cdr3_aa: ASNVILNEKLF